This paragraph reports one T cell receptor (beta chain). Its target is not known. The authors' processing: There were no quality scores in the junction-only immunoSEQ sequences, so filtering differed. The repertoire was sequenced with immunoSEQ multiplex PCR; TCRdb's copy has only in-frame clones and lacks some. Clone size and the V and J calls come from that table; the DNA yielded D and trimming. Of about 100,000 clones in the sample, around 65% are singletons; the top ten hold around 26%. CD8 memory fractions consisted of CD45RO+ and CCR7-negative CD45RA+ TemRA cells together. Germline CDR1 and CDR2: SEHNR and FQNEAQ (reference sequence). The CDR3 covers 12 residues. V was cut by 11 bases and J by 1 base, with 9 bases left in between. This sample was included in a study of shared clonotypes between healthy human individuals. The study's findings and limits: Sampling involved blood alone; tissue repertoires likely differ.

The sequenced sample was memory CD8+ T cells sorted from blood. The subset here: CD45RO+ cells pooled with CCR7-negative TemRA cells. The source is a woman aged 25 to 45 in good health. The J gene is TRBJ1-3, the V gene TRBV7-9; D remains ambiguous. CDR3 region: CAYRPSGNTIYF. The CDR3 DNA sequence: TGTGCCTATAGGCCATCTGGAAACACCATATATTTT.